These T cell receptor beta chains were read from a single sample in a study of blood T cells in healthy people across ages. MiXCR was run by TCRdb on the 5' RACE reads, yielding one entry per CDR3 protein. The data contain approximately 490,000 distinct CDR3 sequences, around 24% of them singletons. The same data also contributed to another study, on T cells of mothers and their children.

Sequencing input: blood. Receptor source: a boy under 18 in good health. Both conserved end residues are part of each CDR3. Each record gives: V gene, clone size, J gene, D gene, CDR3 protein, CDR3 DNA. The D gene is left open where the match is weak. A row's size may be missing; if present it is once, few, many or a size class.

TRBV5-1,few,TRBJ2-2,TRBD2,CASSPYLSGIGTGELFF,TGCGCCAGCAGCCCCTATCTTAGCGGGATAGGCACCGGGGAGCTGTTTTTT
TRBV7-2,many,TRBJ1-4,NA,CASSLGAATNEKLFF,TGTGCCAGCAGCTTAGGGGCCGCAACTAATGAAAAACTGTTTTTT
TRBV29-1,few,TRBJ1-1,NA,CSVLWAGGAFF,TGCAGCGTTTTATGGGCTGGCGGGGCTTTCTTT
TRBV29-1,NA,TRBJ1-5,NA,CSVAEGNQPQHF,TGCAGCGTTGCCGAAGGAAATCAGCCCCAGCATTTT
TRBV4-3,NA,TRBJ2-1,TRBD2,CASSQEGWTSEHNEQFF,TGCGCCAGCAGCCAAGAAGGCTGGACTAGCGAACACAATGAGCAGTTCTTC
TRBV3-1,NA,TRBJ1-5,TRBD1,CAVGTGSNQPQHF,TGTGCCGTTGGGACAGGAAGCAATCAGCCCCAGCATTTT
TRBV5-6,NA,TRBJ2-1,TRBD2,CASSRGTSPYNEQFF,TGTGCCAGCAGCAGGGGGACTAGCCCCTACAATGAGCAGTTCTTC
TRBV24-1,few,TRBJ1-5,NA,CATREGNQPQHF,TGTGCCACCAGGGAGGGCAATCAGCCCCAGCATTTT
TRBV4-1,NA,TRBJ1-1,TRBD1,CASSHYGTAELGNTEAFF,TGCGCCAGCAGCCACTACGGGACAGCGGAGCTCGGGAACACTGAAGCTTTCTTT
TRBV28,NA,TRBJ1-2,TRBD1,CASSPRQGVLLLYGYTF,TGTGCCAGCAGTCCCCGACAGGGGGTCTTGTTGCTCTATGGCTACACCTTC
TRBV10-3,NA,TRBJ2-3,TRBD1,CAISERLGQGGDTQYF,TGTGCCATCAGTGAGAGGTTAGGACAGGGTGGAGATACGCAGTATTTT
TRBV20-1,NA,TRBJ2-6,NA,CSFQSGANVLTF,TGCAGTTTCCAGTCTGGGGCCAACGTCCTGACTTTC